The present T cell receptor beta chain was sequenced within a study of T cells in Graves' hyperthyroidism and ophthalmopathy. TCR beta CDR3 regions were amplified from RNA transcripts. TCR CDR3 regions were first amplified by RT-PCR with HTBI primers. TCRdb called the multiplex PCR reads again in MiXCR, with one record for every CDR3 protein. The table shows about 610,000 distinct CDR3 sequences, with roughly 15% occurring only once. There are many counts of this clonotype. Trimming shortened V by 5 bases and J by 3 bases, and 20 bases separated the two germline ends. CDR3 length: 16 residues. The germline V gene encodes CDR1 SGHNT and CDR2 YENEEA. The study excluded patients with uncontrolled infection, other autoimmune disease, pregnancy or lactation.

V and J are TRBV11-3 and TRBJ2-7, with a tentative D call TRBD2 (6 bases). The sequencing sample was made of blood. The sequence derives from a woman in her 40s with Graves' ophthalmopathy. CDR3 in amino acids: CASSHHPRTGDYEQYF. The CDR3 nucleotides are TGTGCCAGCAGCCATCACCCTCGGACGGGGGACTACGAGCAGTACTTC.